This TCR beta chain came from a study of response to subunit inactivated influenza vaccine. As concerns this clonotype: Its antigen is unidentified.

The germline CDR1 and CDR2 sequences are MNHNY and SVGAGI (reference sequence). The CDR3 is 12 residues long. The germline V and J ends were trimmed by 8 bases and 3 bases, with 10 bases remaining between them. Study-wide results and limits: Authors suggested few new T cells are recruited by each seasonal influenza vaccination.

TCRdb reanalysed the RT-PCR reads using MiXCR and keeps one entry per CDR3 protein. Seen here are 450,000 to 550,000 distinct CDR3 sequences, less than 30% observed once, and the top ten hold around 2%. J is TRBJ1-1 and V is TRBV6-6; D remains unclear. The sample was CD4+ T cells sorted from PBMCs, taken more than 4 days after vaccination. This sequence originates from a man aged 50-59 years who received an inactivated influenza vaccine. The CDR3 here is CASEDQDTEAFF. CDR3 DNA sequence: TGTGCCAGCGAGGACCAAGACACTGAAGCTTTCTTT.